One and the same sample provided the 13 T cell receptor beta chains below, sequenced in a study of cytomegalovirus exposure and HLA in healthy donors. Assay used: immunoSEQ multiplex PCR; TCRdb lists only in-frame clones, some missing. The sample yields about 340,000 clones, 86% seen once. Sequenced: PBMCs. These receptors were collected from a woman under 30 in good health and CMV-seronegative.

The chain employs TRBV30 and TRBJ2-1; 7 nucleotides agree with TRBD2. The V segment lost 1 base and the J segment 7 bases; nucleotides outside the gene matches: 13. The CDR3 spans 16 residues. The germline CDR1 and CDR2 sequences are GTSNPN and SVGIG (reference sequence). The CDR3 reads CAWSEGGWPKKNEQFF. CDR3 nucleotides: TGTGCCTGGAGTGAGGGAGGGTGGCCCAAGAAGAATGAGCAGTTCTTC.

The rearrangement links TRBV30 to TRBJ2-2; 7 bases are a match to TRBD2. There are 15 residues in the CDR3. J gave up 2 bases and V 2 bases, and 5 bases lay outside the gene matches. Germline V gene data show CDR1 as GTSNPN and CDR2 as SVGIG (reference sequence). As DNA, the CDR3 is TGTGCCTGGAGTCTAACTAGCGCAAACACCGGGGAGCTGTTTTTT. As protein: CAWSLTSANTGELFF.

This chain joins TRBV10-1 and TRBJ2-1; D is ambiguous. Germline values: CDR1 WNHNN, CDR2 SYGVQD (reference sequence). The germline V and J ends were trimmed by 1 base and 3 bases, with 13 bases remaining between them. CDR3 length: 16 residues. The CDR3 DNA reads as TGCGCCAGCAGTGAGTATCGGCGAGACATCTACAATGAGCAGTTCTTC. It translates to CASSEYRRDIYNEQFF.

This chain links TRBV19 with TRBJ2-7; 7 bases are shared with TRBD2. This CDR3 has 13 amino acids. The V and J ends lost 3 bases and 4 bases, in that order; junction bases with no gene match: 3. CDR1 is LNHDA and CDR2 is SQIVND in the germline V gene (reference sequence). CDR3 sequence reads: CASSIGRRYEQYF. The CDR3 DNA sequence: TGTGCCAGTAGTATCGGGAGGCGGTACGAGCAGTACTTC.

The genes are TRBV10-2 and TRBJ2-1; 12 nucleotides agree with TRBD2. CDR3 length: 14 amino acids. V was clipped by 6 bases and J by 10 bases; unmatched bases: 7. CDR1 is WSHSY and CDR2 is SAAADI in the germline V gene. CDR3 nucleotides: TGCGCCAGCAGGCTAGCGGGAGGGCACCACGAGCAGTTCTTC. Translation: CASRLAGGHHEQFF.

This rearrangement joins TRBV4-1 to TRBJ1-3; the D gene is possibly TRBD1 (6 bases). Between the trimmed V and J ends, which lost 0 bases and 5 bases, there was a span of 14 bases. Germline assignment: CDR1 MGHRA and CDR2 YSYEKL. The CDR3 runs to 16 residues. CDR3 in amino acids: CASSQDRWGQRNTIYF. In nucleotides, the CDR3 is TGCGCCAGCAGCCAAGATCGGTGGGGGCAGAGAAACACCATATATTTT.

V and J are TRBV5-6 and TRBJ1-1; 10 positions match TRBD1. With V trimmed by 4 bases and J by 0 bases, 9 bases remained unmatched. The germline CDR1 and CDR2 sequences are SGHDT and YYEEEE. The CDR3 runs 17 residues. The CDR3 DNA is TGTGCCAGCAGCCCCTCCGGGACAGGGGCCATGAACACTGAAGCTTTCTTT. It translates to CASSPSGTGAMNTEAFF.

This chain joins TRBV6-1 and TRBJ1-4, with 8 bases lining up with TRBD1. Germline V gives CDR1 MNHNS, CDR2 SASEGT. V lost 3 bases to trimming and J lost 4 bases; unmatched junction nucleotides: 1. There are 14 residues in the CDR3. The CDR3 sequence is CASSDRGLNEKLFF. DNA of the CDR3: TGTGCCAGCAGTGACAGGGGGCTTAATGAAAAACTGTTTTTT.

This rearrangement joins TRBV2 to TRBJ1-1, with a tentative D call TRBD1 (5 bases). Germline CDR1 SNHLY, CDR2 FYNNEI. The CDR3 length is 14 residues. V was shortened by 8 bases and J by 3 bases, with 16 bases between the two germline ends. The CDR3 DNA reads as TGTGCCAGCTTGGAACTCGGGGGTGACACTGAAGCTTTCTTT. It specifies CASLELGGDTEAFF. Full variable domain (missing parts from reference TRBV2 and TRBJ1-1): EPEVTQTPSHQVTQMGQEVILRCVPISNHLYFYWYRQILGQKVEFLVSFYNNEISEKSEIFDDQFSVERPDGSNFTLKIRSTKLEDSAMYFCASLELGGDTEAFFGQGTRLTVV.

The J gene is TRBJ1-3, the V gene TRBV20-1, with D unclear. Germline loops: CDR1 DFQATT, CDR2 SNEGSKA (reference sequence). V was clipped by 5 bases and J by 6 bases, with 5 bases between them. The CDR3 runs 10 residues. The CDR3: CSAEENTIYF. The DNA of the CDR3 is TGCAGTGCTGAGGAAAACACCATATATTTT.

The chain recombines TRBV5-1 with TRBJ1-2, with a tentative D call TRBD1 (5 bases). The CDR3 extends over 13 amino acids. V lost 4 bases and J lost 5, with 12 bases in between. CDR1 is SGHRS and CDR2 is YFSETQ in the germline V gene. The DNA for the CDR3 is TGCGCCAGCAGCATACAGGAGCCTTATGGCTACACCTTC. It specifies CASSIQEPYGYTF.

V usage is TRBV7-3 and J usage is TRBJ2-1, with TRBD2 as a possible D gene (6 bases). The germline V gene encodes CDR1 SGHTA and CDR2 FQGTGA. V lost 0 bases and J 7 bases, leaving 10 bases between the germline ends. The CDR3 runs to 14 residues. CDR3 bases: TGTGCCAGCAGCTTAACGGGACTCGGGAATGAGCAGTTCTTC. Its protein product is CASSLTGLGNEQFF.

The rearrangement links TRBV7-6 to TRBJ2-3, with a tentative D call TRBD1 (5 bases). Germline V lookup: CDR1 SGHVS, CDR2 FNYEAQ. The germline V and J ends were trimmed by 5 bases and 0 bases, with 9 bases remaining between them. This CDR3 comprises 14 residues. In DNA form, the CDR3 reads TGTGCCAGCAGCCCAGGGTGGAGCACAGATACGCAGTATTTT. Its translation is CASSPGWSTDTQYF.